This paragraph reports one T cell receptor (beta chain). The method was immunoSEQ multiplex PCR; TCRdb's version includes in-frame clones alone and lacks a portion of them. This repertoire shows over 70,000 clones, around 96% found once; its top ten account for more than 0.15%. This sample is part of a study of technical replicates of blood from a few donors. Germline V gene lookup returns CDR1 SGHNT and CDR2 YENEEA. This CDR3 region has 16 residues. Trimming left V 1 base short and J 7 bases short, with 16 bases between. The TCR was taken from a human donor in good health. J is TRBJ2-2 and V is TRBV11-3; tentatively, D is TRBD1 (6 bases). The sample consisted of T cells isolated from PBMCs. This CDR3 reads CASSLVAAGADGELFF. CDR3 DNA: TGTGCCAGCAGCTTAGTCGCGGCAGGGGCGGACGGGGAGCTGTTTTTT.